Reported below is one T cell receptor (beta chain). What it recognizes is unknown. This sample was included in a study of shared clonotypes between healthy human individuals. Libraries were prepared by immunoSEQ multiplex PCR; TCRdb keeps only in-frame clonotypes and omits some of them. The sample shows under 2.5 million clones, around 93% of them seen only once. Germline CDR1 MDHEN, CDR2 SYDVKM. This CDR3 is built from 14 residues. V was shortened by 3 bases and J by 6 bases, with 14 bases between the two germline ends. Overall study findings and caveats: Among donors, clonotype sharing was expected to be affected by sequencing depth. Blood was the only sampled material, and tissue repertoires likely differ.

Source material: naive CD4+ T cells from PBMCs. Described subset: CD45RA+ positively selected. This TCR was recovered from a man in his late teens or twenties in good health. Some clones in this sample may be carry-over from other donors' samples. The chain joins TRBV28 to TRBJ1-1, with D perhaps TRBD1 (5 bases). The CDR3 DNA reads as TGTGCCAGCAGTTTGGGGCGGGAGGTTGCTGAAGCTTTCTTT. Its translation is CASSLGREVAEAFF.